The rows below give T cell receptor beta chains drawn from one sample of a study of T cell responses to AZD1222 COVID-19 vaccine. Assay used: immunoSEQ multiplex PCR; TCRdb lists only in-frame clones, some missing. This sample yields roughly 110,000 clones, of which around 92% are seen a single time; roughly 6.5% belongs to the top ten. The sample was peripheral blood, taken on day 0 of AZD1222 vaccination. The receptors stem from an adult in good health. Both conserved end residues are part of each CDR3. D genes are given only for firm matches. Clone size, where shown, is once, few, many, or a class for clones that have expanded.

CASSERLPRQGAGELFF	TGTGCCAGCAGTGAACGGTTGCCGCGTCAGGGGGCCGGGGAGCTGTTTTTT	TRBD1	.	TRBV6-1	TRBJ2-2
CSVGTTGGLSYEQYF	TGCAGCGTGGGAACGACAGGCGGGTTATCCTACGAGCAGTACTTC	.	once	TRBV29-1	TRBJ2-7
CAISEGRGLAVTYEQYF	TGTGCCATCAGTGAGGGCAGGGGTCTAGCGGTAACCTACGAGCAGTACTTC	.	.	TRBV10-3	TRBJ2-7
CASSPTAGANYGYTF	TGTGCCAGCAGCCCCACGGCAGGCGCTAACTATGGCTACACCTTC	.	.	TRBV11-3	TRBJ1-2
CASSPLLPLRDGYTF	TGTGCCAGCTCACCACTTCTCCCTCTTCGGGATGGCTACACCTTC	.	.	TRBV18	TRBJ1-2
CAWGVQGVYEQYF	TGTGCCTGGGGGGTCCAGGGGGTCTACGAGCAGTACTTC	TRBD1	.	TRBV30	TRBJ2-7
CASSQDAGSLIDEQYF	TGTGCCAGCAGCCAAGATGCAGGCTCTTTAATCGACGAGCAGTACTTC	.	.	TRBV3-1/TRBV3-2	TRBJ2-7
CASSLHSGATNEKLFF	TGTGCCAGCAGTCTTCACTCGGGTGCAACTAATGAAAAACTGTTTTTT	.	once	TRBV28	TRBJ1-4
CASSFPPGTEAFF	TGTGCCAGCAGCTTCCCTCCCGGCACTGAAGCTTTCTTT	.	.	TRBV5-6	TRBJ1-1
CASSLSYNEQFF	TGTGCCAGCAGCCTAAGTTACAATGAGCAGTTCTTC	.	.	TRBV12-3/TRBV12-4	TRBJ2-1
CAWSVGDYEQYF	TGTGCCTGGAGTGTAGGGGACTACGAGCAGTACTTC	.	.	TRBV30	TRBJ2-7
CASSSRGGNTIYF	TGTGCCAGCAGCTCTCGAGGCGGAAACACCATATATTTT	.	.	TRBV7-2	TRBJ1-3
CASSPDRVEQYF	TGTGCCAGCTCACCGGACAGGGTCGAGCAGTACTTC	TRBD1	.	TRBV18	TRBJ2-7
CASSPGGRGNTDTQYF	TGTGCCAGCAGCCCCGGGGGCAGGGGCAACACAGATACGCAGTATTTT	.	.	TRBV28	TRBJ2-3
CASSELGDTSNQPQHF	TGCGCCAGCAGTGAGTTAGGGGACACTAGCAATCAGCCCCAGCATTTT	.	.	TRBV10-1	TRBJ1-5
CSVEHGAREKLFF	TGCAGCGTTGAACACGGGGCTCGGGAAAAACTGTTTTTT	.	.	TRBV29-1	TRBJ1-4
CASSLTTPGQGNQPQHF	TGTGCCAGCAGCTTAACAACGCCGGGACAGGGAAATCAGCCCCAGCATTTT	TRBD1	.	TRBV7-9	TRBJ1-5
CASSGQDEKLFF	TGTGCCAGCAGCGGACAGGATGAAAAACTGTTTTTT	TRBD1	.	TRBV7-9	TRBJ1-4
CASSFWTDSYEQYF	TGTGCCAGCAGCTTTTGGACAGATTCCTACGAGCAGTACTTC	.	.	TRBV11-1	TRBJ2-7
CASSQGCQGYEQYF	TGTGCCAGCAGCCAAGGCTGCCAGGGCTACGAGCAGTACTTC	.	.	TRBV3-1/TRBV3-2	TRBJ2-7
CASSHSILFYEQYF	TGCGCCAGCAGCCATAGTATCTTATTCTACGAGCAGTACTTC	.	few	TRBV4-3	TRBJ2-7
CASRFSGRALQETQYF	TGTGCCAGCAGATTTAGCGGGAGGGCCCTACAAGAGACCCAGTACTTC	TRBD2	.	TRBV3-1/TRBV3-2	TRBJ2-5
CASSFWPGKLAKNIQYF	TGTGCCAGCAGTTTTTGGCCCGGGAAACTAGCCAAAAACATTCAGTACTTC	.	.	TRBV28	TRBJ2-4
CASSQSQGNTGELFF	TGTGCCAGCAGCCAATCGCAGGGCAACACCGGGGAGCTGTTTTTT	.	once	TRBV3-1/TRBV3-2	TRBJ2-2
CASSQGPGQGIHGNQPQHF	TGCGCCAGCAGCCAAGGTCCGGGACAGGGAATTCATGGCAATCAGCCCCAGCATTTT	TRBD1	.	TRBV4-3	TRBJ1-5
CASSSPNREGGTEAFF	TGTGCCAGCAGCTCACCTAACAGGGAGGGGGGCACTGAAGCTTTCTTT	.	.	TRBV7-9	TRBJ1-1
CSASPHHNEQFF	TGCAGTGCTAGTCCCCACCACAATGAGCAGTTCTTC	.	once	TRBV20-1	TRBJ2-1
CASSLVPGNNQPQHF	TGTGCCAGCAGCTTAGTGCCGGGGAACAATCAGCCCCAGCATTTT	.	.	TRBV11-2	TRBJ1-5
CASSITGELFF	TGTGCCAGTAGTATTACCGGGGAGCTGTTTTTT	.	.	TRBV19	TRBJ2-2
CASSLWDSPYEQYF	TGTGCCAGCAGTTTATGGGATTCGCCCTACGAGCAGTACTTC	.	.	TRBV27	TRBJ2-7
CASHTYSQGSYGYTF	TGTGCCAGTCATACATACTCCCAGGGTTCCTATGGCTACACCTTC	.	.	TRBV19	TRBJ1-2
CASRPTSKSEQFF	TGTGCCAGCAGACCTACTAGCAAAAGTGAGCAGTTCTTC	.	.	TRBV27	TRBJ2-1
CASSPRTGGYGYTF	TGTGCCAGCAGCCCTAGGACAGGAGGCTATGGCTACACCTTC	TRBD1	.	TRBV28	TRBJ1-2
CASSPRQGGGSYNEQFF	TGTGCCAGCAGCCCACGACAGGGGGGAGGCTCCTACAATGAGCAGTTCTTC	TRBD1	.	TRBV28	TRBJ2-1
CASSPNIASIGDEQYF	TGTGCCAGCAGCCCGAACATAGCCTCCATCGGGGACGAGCAGTACTTC	.	once	TRBV7-2	TRBJ2-7
CASSLAQGDGYTF	TGTGCCAGCAGTTTGGCACAGGGGGATGGCTACACCTTC	TRBD1	.	TRBV28	TRBJ1-2
CASSLGDYSNQPQHF	TGTGCCAGCAGCTTAGGTGATTATAGCAATCAGCCCCAGCATTTT	.	.	TRBV7-9	TRBJ1-5
CASSPPGRTGSQPQHF	TGTGCCAGTAGTCCCCCCGGCCGGACAGGGAGTCAGCCCCAGCATTTT	TRBD1	.	TRBV19	TRBJ1-5
CASSPVGQGTEQYF	TGTGCCAGCAGCCCTGTCGGACAGGGTACCGAGCAGTACTTC	TRBD1	.	TRBV11-3	TRBJ2-7
CASSSLAGETQYF	TGTGCCAGCAGTTCGCTAGCGGGAGAGACCCAGTACTTC	TRBD2	few	TRBV27	TRBJ2-5
CASRSPMNTEAFF	TGTGCCAGTAGGTCACCGATGAACACTGAAGCTTTCTTT	.	.	TRBV19	TRBJ1-1
CASSLSLAGVNTQYF	TGTGCCAGCAGTTTATCGCTAGCGGGAGTAAATACGCAGTATTTT	TRBD2	once	TRBV28	TRBJ2-3
CASSEFSGTGIRAFF	TGTGCCAGCAGTGAATTTTCCGGGACAGGGATTCGAGCTTTCTTT	TRBD1	.	TRBV6-1	TRBJ1-1